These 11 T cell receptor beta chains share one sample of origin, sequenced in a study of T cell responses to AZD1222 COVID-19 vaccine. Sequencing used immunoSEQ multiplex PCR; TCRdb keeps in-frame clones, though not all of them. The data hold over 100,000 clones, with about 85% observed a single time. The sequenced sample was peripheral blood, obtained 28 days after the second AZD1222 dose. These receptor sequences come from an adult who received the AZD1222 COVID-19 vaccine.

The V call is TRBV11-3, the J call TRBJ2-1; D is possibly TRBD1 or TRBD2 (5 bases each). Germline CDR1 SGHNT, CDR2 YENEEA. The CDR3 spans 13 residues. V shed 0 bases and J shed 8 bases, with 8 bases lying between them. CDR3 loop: CASSLDMGDEQFF. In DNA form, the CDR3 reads TGTGCCAGCAGCTTAGATATGGGGGATGAGCAGTTCTTC.

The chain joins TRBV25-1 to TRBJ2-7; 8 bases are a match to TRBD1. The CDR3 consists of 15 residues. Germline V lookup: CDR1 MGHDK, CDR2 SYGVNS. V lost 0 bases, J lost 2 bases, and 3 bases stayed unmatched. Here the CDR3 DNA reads TGTGCCAGCAGTGAATATAGGACAGGGACCTACGAGCAGTACTTC. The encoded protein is CASSEYRTGTYEQYF.

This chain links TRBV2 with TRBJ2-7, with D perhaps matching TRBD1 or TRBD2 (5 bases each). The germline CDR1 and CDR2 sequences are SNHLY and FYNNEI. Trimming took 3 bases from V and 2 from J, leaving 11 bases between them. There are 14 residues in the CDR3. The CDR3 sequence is CASSEGVPPYEQYF. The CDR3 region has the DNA TGTGCCAGCAGTGAGGGGGTCCCTCCCTACGAGCAGTACTTC.

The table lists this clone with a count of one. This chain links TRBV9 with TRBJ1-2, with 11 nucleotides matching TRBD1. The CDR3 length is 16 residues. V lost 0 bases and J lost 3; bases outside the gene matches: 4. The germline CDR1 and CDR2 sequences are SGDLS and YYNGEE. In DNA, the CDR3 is TGTGCCAGCAGCGTAGGGACAGGGGGCGCCCACTATGGCTACACCTTC. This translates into CASSVGTGGAHYGYTF.

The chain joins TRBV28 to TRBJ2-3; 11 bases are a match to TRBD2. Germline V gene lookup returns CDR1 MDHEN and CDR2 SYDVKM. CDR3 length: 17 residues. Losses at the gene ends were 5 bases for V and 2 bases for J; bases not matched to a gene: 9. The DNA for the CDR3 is TGTGCCAGCAGTAGTCTAGCGGGGGGCCAACCCACAGATACGCAGTATTTT. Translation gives CASSSLAGGQPTDTQYF.

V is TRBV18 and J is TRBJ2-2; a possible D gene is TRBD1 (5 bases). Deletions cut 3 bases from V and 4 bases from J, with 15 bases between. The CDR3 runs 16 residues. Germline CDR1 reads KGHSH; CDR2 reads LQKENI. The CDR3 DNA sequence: TGTGCCAGCTCACCTCCTGGGGCCACCGGCACCGGGGAGCTGTTTTTT. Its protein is CASSPPGATGTGELFF.

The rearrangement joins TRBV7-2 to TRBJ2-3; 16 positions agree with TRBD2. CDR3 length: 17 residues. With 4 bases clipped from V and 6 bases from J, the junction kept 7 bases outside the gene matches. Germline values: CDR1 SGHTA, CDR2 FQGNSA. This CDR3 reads CASSYPGLAGGYDTQYF. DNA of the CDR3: TGTGCCAGCAGCTATCCGGGACTAGCGGGGGGGTACGATACGCAGTATTTT.

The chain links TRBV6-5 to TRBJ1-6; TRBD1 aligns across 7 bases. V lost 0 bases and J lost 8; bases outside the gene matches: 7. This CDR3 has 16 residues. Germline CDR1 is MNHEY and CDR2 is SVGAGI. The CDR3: CASSYSPGQRDSPLHF. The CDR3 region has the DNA TGTGCCAGCAGTTACTCCCCGGGACAGAGGGATTCACCCCTCCACTTT.

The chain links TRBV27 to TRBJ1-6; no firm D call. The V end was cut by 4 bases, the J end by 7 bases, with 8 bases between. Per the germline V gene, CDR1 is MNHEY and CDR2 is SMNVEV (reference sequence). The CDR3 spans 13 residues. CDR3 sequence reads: CASSSVSNSPLHF. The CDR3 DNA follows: TGTGCCAGCAGTTCGGTCAGCAATTCACCCCTCCACTTT.

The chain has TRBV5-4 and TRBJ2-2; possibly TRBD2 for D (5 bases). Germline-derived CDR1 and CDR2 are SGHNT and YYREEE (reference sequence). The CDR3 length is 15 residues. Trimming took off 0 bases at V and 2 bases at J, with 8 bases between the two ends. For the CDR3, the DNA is TGTGCCAGCAGCTTGGATTCGGGAAACACCGGGGAGCTGTTTTTT. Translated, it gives CASSLDSGNTGELFF.

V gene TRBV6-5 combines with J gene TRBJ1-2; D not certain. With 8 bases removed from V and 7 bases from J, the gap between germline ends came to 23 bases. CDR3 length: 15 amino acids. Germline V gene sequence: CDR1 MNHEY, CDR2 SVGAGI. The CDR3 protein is CASLDGGGKLFGYTF. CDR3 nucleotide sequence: TGTGCCAGCCTCGACGGTGGCGGGAAACTGTTTGGCTACACCTTC.